This entry concerns a single T cell receptor (beta chain). The data were obtained in a study of blood T cell repertoires in COVID-19. Study background: T cells, B-cell-depleted T cells, or PBMCs supplied cDNA or gDNA.

CDR1 and CDR2 (germline): LNHDA, SQIVND (reference sequence). The CDR3 contains 16 residues. Trimming stripped 2 bases from V and 8 bases from J, with 21 bases between. Only in-frame clones appear in the TCRdb table, and some are missing; sequencing was by immunoSEQ multiplex PCR. In the table there are 350,000 or so clones, 90% of which are singletons. This sequence originates from a man between 18 and 29 years old with active or convalescent COVID-19. Sequencing input: peripheral blood. This chain joins TRBV19 and TRBJ1-2; possibly TRBD1 for D (5 bases). The CDR3 DNA is TGTGCCAGTAGTATAACTCAATCCCGGGACTCACCCGGCTACACCTTC. Its translation is CASSITQSRDSPGYTF. Based on the CDR3 plus reference TRBV19 and TRBJ1-2, the full variable domain is DGGITQSPKYLFRKEGQNVTLSCEQNLNHDAMYWYRQDPGQGLRLIYYSQIVNDFQKGDIAEGYSVSREKKESFPLTVTSAQKNPTAFYLCASSITQSRDSPGYTFGSGTRLTVV.